The rows below give T cell receptor beta chains drawn from one sample of a study of CD8 T cells in ankylosing spondylitis. TCRdb analysed the 5' RACE reads with MiXCR anew, one entry per CDR3 protein. The table records about 800,000 distinct CDR3 sequences, about 12% of them present only once. The sample consisted of blood, either unsorted or a sorted T cell fraction (not recorded which). The source of these receptors is a male donor with ankylosing spondylitis. CDR3s include the opening cysteine and the closing phenylalanine or tryptophan. Each record gives: clone size, V gene, J gene, D gene, CDR3 protein, CDR3 DNA. D genes are given only for firm matches. Clone size is shown for a subset of rows, as once, few, many or a class of expanded clone.

-,TRBV4-2,TRBJ1-1,-,CASSQEVRVSAEAFF,TGTGCCAGCAGCCAAGAGGTCAGGGTTAGCGCTGAAGCTTTCTTT
few,TRBV7-9,TRBJ2-1,-,CASSLGGWARHPDEQFF,TGTGCCAGCAGCTTAGGGGGCTGGGCCCGTCACCCAGATGAGCAGTTCTTC
-,TRBV6-2/TRBV6-3,TRBJ2-7,-,CASSYSRGIGRTIYEQYF,TGTGCCAGCAGTTACTCGAGAGGAATCGGACGGACGATTTACGAGCAGTACTTC
few,TRBV28,TRBJ2-1,TRBD2,CASSSLGTSGSNEQFF,TGTGCCAGCAGTTCACTTGGGACTAGCGGGAGTAATGAGCAGTTCTTC
many,TRBV6-4,TRBJ2-1,-,CASSGHFNNEQFF,TGTGCCAGCTCTGGCCACTTTAACAATGAGCAGTTCTTC
few,TRBV20-1,TRBJ1-5,-,CSARDRRAGNQPQHF,TGCAGTGCTAGAGATCGAAGGGCTGGCAATCAGCCCCAGCATTTT
many,TRBV29-1,TRBJ1-2,-,CSVPNSYNYGYTF,TGCAGCGTTCCAAACAGCTATAACTATGGCTACACCTTC
many,TRBV27,TRBJ2-1,-,CASSLILASSYNEQFF,TGTGCCAGCAGTTTAATCTTGGCAAGCTCCTACAATGAGCAGTTCTTC
many,TRBV20-1,TRBJ2-3,TRBD2,CSAPSGRADTQYF,TGCAGTGCTCCTAGCGGGAGAGCAGATACGCAGTATTTT
few,TRBV11-2,TRBJ2-3,TRBD2,CASSLGASGGDTQYF,TGTGCCAGCAGCTTAGGAGCTAGCGGGGGGGATACGCAGTATTTT
-,TRBV28,TRBJ2-7,TRBD2,CASSLAGGRQYF,TGTGCCAGCAGTTTAGCGGGAGGGCGGCAGTACTTC
-,TRBV29-1,TRBJ2-2,TRBD1,CSVESRRQGYTGELFF,TGCAGCGTTGAATCCCGCCGACAGGGCTACACCGGGGAGCTGTTTTTT
-,TRBV5-1,TRBJ1-4,-,CASSDWTPPMMELFF,TGCGCCAGCAGCGACTGGACTCCTCCGATGATGGAACTGTTTTTT
few,TRBV20-1,TRBJ1-5,-,CSLYQGGYSNQPQHF,TGCAGTCTATACCAGGGCGGGTATAGCAATCAGCCCCAGCATTTT
few,TRBV27,TRBJ2-7,-,CASRLNRGNEQYF,TGTGCCAGCAGACTTAATAGGGGTAACGAGCAGTACTTC
many,TRBV7-2,TRBJ1-1,-,CASSQLQGGTEAFF,TGTGCCAGCAGCCAATTACAGGGCGGGACTGAAGCTTTCTTT
few,TRBV27,TRBJ2-5,-,CASSFRDPRQETQYF,TGTGCCAGCAGTTTCCGGGACCCGAGGCAAGAGACCCAGTACTTC
-,TRBV6-1,TRBJ2-5,-,CASSRLRGSSQTQYF,TGTGCCAGCAGCCGCCTTAGGGGGAGTTCCCAGACCCAGTACTTC
-,TRBV5-1,TRBJ2-1,TRBD2,CASSPGLAPNEQFF,TGCGCCAGCAGCCCGGGACTAGCGCCCAATGAGCAGTTCTTC
-,TRBV7-2,TRBJ2-6,-,CASSPWGANVLTF,TGTGCCAGCAGCCCCTGGGGGGCCAACGTCCTGACTTTC
once,TRBV7-8,TRBJ2-1,TRBD2,CASSLAFAGVRNEQFF,TGTGCCAGCAGCTTAGCGTTCGCGGGAGTTCGGAATGAGCAGTTCTTC
-,TRBV27,TRBJ1-2,TRBD1,CASTKGQEGYGYTF,TGTGCCAGCACCAAAGGACAGGAGGGCTATGGCTACACCTTC
many,TRBV20-1,TRBJ1-2,-,CSARGGYGYTF,TGCAGTGCTAGAGGGGGCTATGGCTACACCTTC
few,TRBV20-1,TRBJ2-3,-,CSGQVLSTDTQYF,TGCAGTGGACAGGTCCTTAGCACAGATACGCAGTATTTT
few,TRBV6-1,TRBJ1-5,-,CASSPVGAWQPQHF,TGTGCCAGCAGCCCGGTGGGGGCTTGGCAGCCCCAGCATTTT
few,TRBV6-5,TRBJ1-1,-,CASSYSIQGWMNTEAFF,TGTGCCAGCAGTTACTCGATTCAGGGTTGGATGAACACTGAAGCTTTCTTT
many,TRBV29-1,TRBJ1-5,-,CSAADRTDQPQHF,TGCAGCGCCGCGGACAGAACAGATCAGCCCCAGCATTTT
-,TRBV20-1,TRBJ1-1,-,CSARVRAYTEAFF,TGCAGTGCTAGAGTGAGAGCCTACACTGAAGCTTTCTTT
-,TRBV5-1,TRBJ2-3,TRBD1,CASSWDSHLTDTQYF,TGCGCCAGCAGCTGGGACAGCCACCTCACAGATACGCAGTATTTT
few,TRBV6-2/TRBV6-3,TRBJ2-7,TRBD2,CASRLAGVSHEQYF,TGTGCCAGCAGACTAGCGGGAGTGTCTCACGAGCAGTACTTC
many,TRBV20-1,TRBJ2-1,-,CSLLRGANEQFF,TGCAGTCTTCTGAGGGGGGCGAATGAGCAGTTCTTC
many,TRBV20-1,TRBJ2-1,-,CSARGLAGDTYNEQFF,TGCAGTGCTAGAGGACTAGCTGGGGACACCTACAATGAGCAGTTCTTC
-,TRBV27,TRBJ2-7,-,CASSATGPNYEQYF,TGTGCCAGCAGTGCGACGGGTCCGAACTACGAGCAGTACTTC
many,TRBV20-1,TRBJ1-2,TRBD1,CSALRQGKNYGYTF,TGCAGTGCTCTCCGACAGGGAAAGAACTATGGCTACACCTTC
many,TRBV10-3,TRBJ2-3,-,CAIRTDLSTDTQYF,TGTGCCATCAGGACAGATTTATCCACAGATACGCAGTATTTT
few,TRBV7-9,TRBJ1-2,TRBD1,CASSSRRDSPYGYTF,TGTGCCAGCAGCTCCCGCCGGGACAGCCCCTATGGCTACACCTTC
many,TRBV5-1,TRBJ2-2,-,CASSLQDAGELFF,TGCGCCAGCAGCTTGCAAGACGCCGGGGAGCTGTTTTTT
few,TRBV4-3,TRBJ2-1,TRBD2,CASSQGTSGRVGEQFF,TGCGCCAGCAGCCAAGGGACTAGCGGGAGGGTGGGTGAGCAGTTCTTC
-,TRBV5-1,TRBJ2-7,-,CASSVDRSYEQYF,TGCGCCAGCAGCGTGGACAGATCCTACGAGCAGTACTTC
few,TRBV4-2,TRBJ1-5,-,CASSQETHNQPQHF,TGTGCCAGCAGCCAGGAGACACATAATCAGCCCCAGCATTTT
few,TRBV5-8,TRBJ2-3,-,CASSLDYSGGTDTQYF,TGTGCCAGCAGCTTGGACTATTCAGGTGGCACAGATACGCAGTATTTT
-,TRBV5-1,TRBJ2-5,TRBD1,CASGGTGQREETQYF,TGCGCCAGCGGAGGTACGGGACAGCGAGAAGAGACCCAGTACTTC
-,TRBV20-1,TRBJ2-1,-,CSAIGSGSRSYNEQFF,TGCAGTGCAATCGGGTCCGGGTCCCGATCCTACAATGAGCAGTTCTTC
many,TRBV20-1,TRBJ2-7,-,CSARGPPYEQYF,TGCAGTGCTAGGGGGCCGCCCTACGAGCAGTACTTC
-,TRBV20-1,TRBJ2-3,-,CSARDQTSSTDTQYF,TGCAGTGCTAGAGATCAAACATCTAGCACAGATACGCAGTATTTT
-,TRBV20-1,TRBJ2-3,TRBD2,CSARDLVIAGGKTDTQYF,TGCAGTGCTAGAGATCTGGTGATAGCGGGGGGCAAAACAGATACGCAGTATTTT
few,TRBV7-9,TRBJ2-3,-,CASSLTGLTSTDTQYF,TGTGCCAGCAGCTTAACAGGCCTTACCAGCACAGATACGCAGTATTTT
-,TRBV6-1,TRBJ1-4,TRBD1,CASSETGETNEKLFF,TGTGCCAGCAGTGAGACAGGGGAAACTAATGAAAAACTGTTTTTT
many,TRBV27,TRBJ1-2,TRBD1,CASSSWTGSNYGYTF,TGTGCCAGCAGTTCTTGGACAGGCTCTAACTATGGCTACACCTTC
few,TRBV7-9,TRBJ2-6,-,CASAAGWDASGANVLTF,TGTGCCAGCGCCGCGGGGTGGGATGCCTCTGGGGCCAACGTCCTGACTTTC
-,TRBV12-3/TRBV12-4,TRBJ2-5,-,CASSLAGGGEETQYF,TGTGCCAGCAGTTTAGCCGGGGGAGGAGAAGAGACCCAGTACTTC
few,TRBV5-1,TRBJ2-7,TRBD1,CASSLQGGIDSYEQYF,TGCGCCAGCAGCCTACAGGGGGGAATCGACTCCTACGAGCAGTACTTC
few,TRBV2,TRBJ2-7,-,CASSEAPANEQYF,TGTGCCAGCAGTGAGGCCCCAGCCAACGAGCAGTACTTC
few,TRBV7-9,TRBJ2-1,-,CASSLGSGDEQFF,TGTGCCAGCAGCTTAGGGTCCGGGGATGAGCAGTTCTTC